This TCR beta chain was found in a study of control samples from healthy donors and cancer patients. The CDR3 is made up of 13 amino acids. V lost 8 bases, J lost 7 bases, and 12 bases lay in between. Germline loops: CDR1 MDHEN, CDR2 SYDVKM. TCRdb's table, derived via immunoSEQ multiplex PCR, lists solely in-frame clones and lacks some. The sample lists 120,000 or so clones, about 88% occurring once. Sequencing was carried out using blood. The receptor comes from a young man in good health. The chain couples TRBV28 to TRBJ1-6; D may be TRBD1 (6 bases). The CDR3, as DNA: TGTGCCAGCCTGACAGGCCGAAATTCACCCCTCCACTTT. Translation gives CASLTGRNSPLHF.